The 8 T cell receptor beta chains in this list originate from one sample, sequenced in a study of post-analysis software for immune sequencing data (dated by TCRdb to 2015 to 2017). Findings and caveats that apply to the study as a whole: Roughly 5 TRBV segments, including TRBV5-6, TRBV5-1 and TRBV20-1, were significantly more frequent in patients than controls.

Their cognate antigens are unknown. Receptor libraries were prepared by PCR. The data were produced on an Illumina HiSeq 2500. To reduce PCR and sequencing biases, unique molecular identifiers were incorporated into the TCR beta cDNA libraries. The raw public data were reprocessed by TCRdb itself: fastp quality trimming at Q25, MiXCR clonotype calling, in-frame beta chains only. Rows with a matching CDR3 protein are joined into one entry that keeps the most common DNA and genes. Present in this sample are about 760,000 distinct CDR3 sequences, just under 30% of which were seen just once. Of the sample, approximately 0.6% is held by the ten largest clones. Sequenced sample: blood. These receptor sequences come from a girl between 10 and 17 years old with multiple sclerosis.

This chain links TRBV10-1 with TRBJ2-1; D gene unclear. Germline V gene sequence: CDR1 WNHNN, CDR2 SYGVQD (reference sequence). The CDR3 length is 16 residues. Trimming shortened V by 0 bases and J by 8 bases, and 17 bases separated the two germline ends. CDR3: CASSESVSSPTDEQFF. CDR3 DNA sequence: TGCGCCAGCAGTGAGTCGGTAAGCAGCCCTACGGATGAGCAGTTCTTC.

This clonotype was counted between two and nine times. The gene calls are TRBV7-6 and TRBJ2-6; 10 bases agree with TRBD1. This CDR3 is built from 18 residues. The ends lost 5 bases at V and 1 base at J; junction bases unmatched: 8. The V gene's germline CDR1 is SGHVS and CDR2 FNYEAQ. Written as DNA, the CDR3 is TGTGCCAGCAGCCAAACCGGGACAGGGGTGTCTGGGGCCAACGTCCTGACTTTC. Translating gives CASSQTGTGVSGANVLTF.

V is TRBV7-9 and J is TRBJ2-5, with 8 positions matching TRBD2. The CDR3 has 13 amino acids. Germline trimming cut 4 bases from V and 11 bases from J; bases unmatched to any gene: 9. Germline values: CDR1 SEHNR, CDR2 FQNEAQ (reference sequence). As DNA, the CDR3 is TGTGCCAGCAGCTCCAGTGGGACTAGGGCGCAGTACTTC. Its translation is CASSSSGTRAQYF.

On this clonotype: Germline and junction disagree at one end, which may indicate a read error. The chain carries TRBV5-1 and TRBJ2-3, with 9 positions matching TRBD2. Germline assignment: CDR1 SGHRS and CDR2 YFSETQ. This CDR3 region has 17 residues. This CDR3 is CAGSPGGIAGAVDTQYF. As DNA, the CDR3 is TGCGCCGGCAGCCCAGGAGGAATAGCGGGAGCAGTAGATACGCAGTATTTT.

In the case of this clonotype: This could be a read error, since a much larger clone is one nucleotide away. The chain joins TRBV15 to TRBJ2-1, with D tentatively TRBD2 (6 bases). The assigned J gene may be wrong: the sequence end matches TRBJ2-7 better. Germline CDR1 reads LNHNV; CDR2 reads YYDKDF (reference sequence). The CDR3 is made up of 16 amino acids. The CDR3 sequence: CATSRDRRGQYNEQYF. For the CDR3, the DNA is TGTGCCACCAGCAGAGATCGGAGGGGCCAATACAATGAGCAGTACTTC.

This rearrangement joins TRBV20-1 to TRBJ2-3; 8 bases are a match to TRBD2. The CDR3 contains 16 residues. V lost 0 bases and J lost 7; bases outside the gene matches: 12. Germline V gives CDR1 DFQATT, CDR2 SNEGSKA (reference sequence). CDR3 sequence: CSAREYAGGPGHTQYF. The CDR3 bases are TGCAGTGCTAGAGAATACGCGGGGGGCCCCGGGCATACGCAGTATTTT.

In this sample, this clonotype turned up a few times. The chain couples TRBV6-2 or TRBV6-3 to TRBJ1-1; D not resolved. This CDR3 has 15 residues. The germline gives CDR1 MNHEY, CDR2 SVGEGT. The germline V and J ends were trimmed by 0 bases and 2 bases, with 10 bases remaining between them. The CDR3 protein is CASSYSMGSNTEAFF. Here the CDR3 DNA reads TGTGCCAGCAGTTACTCGATGGGGTCAAACACTGAAGCTTTCTTT.

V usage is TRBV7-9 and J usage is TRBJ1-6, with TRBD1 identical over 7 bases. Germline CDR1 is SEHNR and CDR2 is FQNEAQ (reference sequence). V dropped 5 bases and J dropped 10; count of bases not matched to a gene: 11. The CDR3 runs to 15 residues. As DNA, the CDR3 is TGTGCCAGCAGCAAGACGACAGGGCTCCGCTCACCCCTCCACTTT. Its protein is CASSKTTGLRSPLHF.